This T cell receptor beta chain is drawn from a study of molecular identifiers for immune sequencing clone quantification. Many counts were recorded for this clonotype. The antigen is unknown. The V gene's germline CDR1 is LGHDT and CDR2 YNNKEL (reference sequence). The CDR3 runs 16 residues. Trimming pared 8 bases from V and 0 bases from J, leaving 17 bases between. Previously published methods and listed TCR primers were used for the bulk TCR libraries. TCRdb called the PCR reads again in MiXCR, with one record for every CDR3 protein. This table has 60,000 to 70,000 distinct CDR3 sequences, about 17% appearing once. Study-wide points: Over 98% of effector molecules, yet under 1% of naive-cell molecules, were held by clones above 20 RNA copies.

This sequence joins TRBV3-1 and TRBJ2-1; D possibly corresponds to TRBD1 (6 bases). The source material was naive CD8+ T cells from blood, with Jurkat cell RNA spiked in. The subset was: FACS-sorted CD8+CD4-CCR7+CD45RA+ naive T cells. The receptor's source is a human donor in good health. Some libraries in this study had Jurkat cell RNA spiked in. Here the CDR3 DNA reads TGTGCCAGCTCTAACACAGGGTTAGGCTCCTACAATGAGCAGTTCTTC. This codes for CASSNTGLGSYNEQFF.